A single sample gave rise to the 21 T cell receptor beta chains below, sequenced in a study of blood T cells in healthy people across ages. Alongside a J-beta primer mix, a sample-barcoded 5' primer served in a second PCR lasting 7 to 11 cycles. TCRdb ran MiXCR on the 5' RACE reads and lists one entry per CDR3 protein. The repertoire holds about 1.8 million distinct CDR3 sequences, with roughly 52% as singletons. Sequencing was performed on blood. These receptors were obtained from a woman aged 40 to 55 in good health.

This chain connects TRBV7-2 to TRBJ2-3, with D perhaps being TRBD1 or TRBD2 (5 bases each). The CDR3 runs 14 residues. The germline V and J ends were trimmed by 1 base and 4 bases, with 9 bases remaining between them. CDR1 SGHTA and CDR2 FQGNSA come from the germline V gene. The CDR3 bases are TGTGCCAGCAGCTTAGTGGGGACGGCAGATACGCAGTATTTT. Translated: CASSLVGTADTQYF.

V gene TRBV28 combines with J gene TRBJ1-5; 7 bases fit TRBD1. Germline V lookup: CDR1 MDHEN, CDR2 SYDVKM. Trimming removed 8 bases from V and 1 base from J; junction bases left unmatched: 14. The CDR3 runs 17 residues. The CDR3 here is CASQPLRTGGSNQPQHF. In DNA, the CDR3 is TGTGCCAGCCAACCCCTACGGACAGGAGGAAGCAATCAGCCCCAGCATTTT.

The V call is TRBV6-1, the J call TRBJ2-1, with D uncertain. With 2 bases removed from V and 2 bases from J, the gap between germline ends came to 7 bases. Germline V gene lookup returns CDR1 MNHNS and CDR2 SASEGT. CDR3 size: 14 residues. The CDR3 protein is CASSEPYPYNEQFF. The CDR3 DNA reads TGTGCCAGCAGTGAACCGTATCCCTACAATGAGCAGTTCTTC.

The J gene is TRBJ2-1, the V gene TRBV20-1; TRBD2 is a possible D gene (6 bases). V was pared by 7 bases and J by 8 bases, with 24 bases between. The CDR3 is made up of 15 amino acids. Germline V gene data show CDR1 as DFQATT and CDR2 as SNEGSKA (reference sequence). The DNA of the CDR3 is TGCAGTGGCCTCAGGGACTTAGGCATTAGGGATGAGCAGTTCTTC. Its translation is CSGLRDLGIRDEQFF.

This rearrangement joins TRBV14 to TRBJ2-5; no reliable D call. Germline V gene lookup returns CDR1 SGHDN and CDR2 FVKESK. Trimming stripped 8 bases from V and 4 bases from J, with 17 bases between. The CDR3 is made up of 14 amino acids. CDR3 in amino acids: CASGSRVSGETQYF. CDR3 DNA sequence: TGTGCCAGCGGCTCTCGGGTCTCGGGAGAGACCCAGTACTTC.

This chain links TRBV6-5 with TRBJ2-6, with D tentatively TRBD2 (5 bases). The CDR3 contains 14 residues. Per germline, CDR1 MNHEY and CDR2 SVGAGI. Trimming cost V 10 bases and J 1 base, with 11 bases left between them. The CDR3 DNA follows: TGTGCCACAAAAACGGGATCTGGGGCCAACGTCCTGACTTTC. The encoded protein is CATKTGSGANVLTF.

The chain employs TRBV9 and TRBJ2-7, with D unresolved. Germline V lookup: CDR1 SGDLS, CDR2 YYNGEE. Trimming took off 0 bases at V and 3 bases at J, with 10 bases between the two ends. The CDR3 is made up of 14 amino acids. CDR3 region: CASSVGGIGYEQYF. The CDR3 DNA reads TGTGCCAGCAGCGTAGGAGGCATCGGCTACGAGCAGTACTTC.

About this clonotype: An end of the junction differs from the germline gene, which may be a read error. The chain recombines TRBV4-3 with TRBJ1-2; no reliable D call. Germline CDR1 and CDR2: LGHNA and YSLEER. The CDR3 consists of 13 residues. This CDR3 is CASSQAFGYGHTF. CDR3 DNA sequence: TGCGCCAGCAGCCAAGCTTTCGGCTATGGCCACACCTTC.

V is TRBV29-1 and J is TRBJ2-6, with TRBD1 matching 8 bases. J lost 2 bases, V lost 5 bases, and 8 bases had no gene match. CDR1 is SQVTM and CDR2 is ANQGSEA in the germline V gene. CDR3 length: 16 residues. The CDR3 coding sequence is TGCAGCGTTAGGGACGCAGGGGGCCCTGGGGCCAACGTCCTGACTTTC. It specifies CSVRDAGGPGANVLTF.

The chain couples TRBV28 to TRBJ1-5; TRBD1 might be the D (6 bases). Germline CDR1 is MDHEN and CDR2 is SYDVKM. Trimming cost V 4 bases and J 4 bases, with 17 bases left between them. This CDR3 spans 16 amino acids. DNA of the CDR3: TGTGCCAGCAGTTATCAGACAGGCCTGGTTAATCAGCCCCAGCATTTT. Translation: CASSYQTGLVNQPQHF. Filled out from reference TRBV28 and TRBJ1-5, the complete variable domain reads DVKVTQSSRYLVKRTGEKVFLECVQDMDHENMFWYRQDPGLGLRLIYFSYDVKMKEKGDIPEGYSVSREKKERFSLILESASTNQTSMYLCASSYQTGLVNQPQHFGDGTRLSIL.

This clonotype was picked up a small number of times. This chain links TRBV6-2 or TRBV6-3 with TRBJ2-7; 7 nucleotides match TRBD2. The CDR3 extends over 16 amino acids. Germline CDR1 and CDR2: MNHEY and SVGEGT. V dropped 0 bases and J dropped 2; count of bases not matched to a gene: 7. The CDR3 DNA reads TGTGCCAGCAGTTACTCGCTCGGGCTAGCGGCCTACGAGCAGTACTTC. As protein: CASSYSLGLAAYEQYF.

This clonotype was seen more than once but under ten times. This rearrangement joins TRBV28 to TRBJ2-1, with 8 bases fitting TRBD1. The CDR3 sequence is 18 residues long. Germline V CDR1 and CDR2: MDHEN, SYDVKM. The trim removed 8 bases at V and 0 bases at J, leaving 15 bases unmatched. The CDR3 bases are TGTGCCAGCCGGTCGGACAGGGTTCCCCCAAGCTCCTACAATGAGCAGTTCTTC. It translates to CASRSDRVPPSSYNEQFF.

The V and J genes are TRBV25-1 and TRBJ1-1, with D tentatively TRBD1 (5 bases). Germline V gene data show CDR1 as MGHDK and CDR2 as SYGVNS. CDR3 size: 15 residues. V shed 4 bases and J shed 5 bases, with 17 bases lying between them. The CDR3 nucleotides read TGTGCCAGCAGTGGTTCCGGGACGGGAGAGACTGAAGCTTTCTTT. Translation gives CASSGSGTGETEAFF.

The gene calls are TRBV6-1 and TRBJ2-7; D unresolved. Trimming stripped 2 bases from V and 1 base from J, with 15 bases between. There are 16 residues in the CDR3. CDR1 and CDR2 from the germline V gene are MNHNS and SASEGT. CDR3 in DNA: TGTGCCAGCAGTGAACCTGGTCAGGCGTCGTCCTACGAGCAGTACTTC. Encoded protein: CASSEPGQASSYEQYF.

This clonotype was detected many times. The J gene is TRBJ2-1, the V gene TRBV5-1, with D maybe TRBD2 (5 bases). V was shortened by 2 bases and J by 4 bases, with 7 bases between the two germline ends. Per the germline V gene, CDR1 is SGHRS and CDR2 is YFSETQ. CDR3 length: 13 residues. The CDR3 region has the DNA TGCGCCAGCAGCTTTCGGGAATACAATGAGCAGTTCTTC. This sequence encodes CASSFREYNEQFF.

Note on this clonotype: Germline is not matched at one junction end, which may reflect a read error. V is TRBV7-7 and J is TRBJ2-3; tentatively, D is TRBD2 (6 bases). CDR1 and CDR2 from the germline V gene are SSHAT and FNYEAQ (reference sequence). The CDR3 totals 14 residues. CDR3 protein: CASSPTAGGDTQYF. DNA for the CDR3: TGTGCTAGCAGCCCGACTGCCGGAGGGGATACGCAGTATTTT.

The chain has TRBV4-3 and TRBJ2-3, with TRBD2 matching 13 bases. Germline assignment: CDR1 LGHNA and CDR2 YSLEER. V dropped 2 bases and J dropped 4; count of bases not matched to a gene: 3. This CDR3 is built from 16 residues. The CDR3 here is CASSQLLAGGADTQYF. As DNA, the CDR3 is TGCGCCAGCAGCCAACTACTAGCGGGGGGGGCAGATACGCAGTATTTT.

The chain uses TRBV5-1 and TRBJ1-2, with D possibly TRBD1 on 5 matching bases. The V gene's germline CDR1 is SGHRS and CDR2 YFSETQ. The V and J ends lost 0 bases and 4 bases respectively, with 13 bases between them. The CDR3 is 15 residues long. In DNA, the CDR3 is TGCGCCAGCAGCTTGGGCGGGGACGGTGGCTATGGCTACACCTTC. Its protein is CASSLGGDGGYGYTF.

This clonotype was seen at least ten times. This could be a read error, since a much larger clone is one nucleotide away. The chain joins TRBV6-2 or TRBV6-3 to TRBJ2-5, with a tentative D call TRBD2 (5 bases). Trimming shortened V by 6 bases and J by 6 bases, and 8 bases separated the two germline ends. CDR3 length: 11 residues. Germline V gene lookup returns CDR1 MNHEY and CDR2 SVGEGT. DNA of the CDR3: TGTGCCAGCAGCCCCGGGAAGACCCAGTACTTC. It codes for CASSPGKTQYF.

This clonotype has a handful of counts. The chain has TRBV7-9 and TRBJ1-2, with TRBD1 as a possible D gene (5 bases). Germline V CDR1 and CDR2: SEHNR, FQNEAQ (reference sequence). V was clipped by 3 bases and J by 2 bases, with 10 bases between them. There are 14 residues in the CDR3. The CDR3 sequence: CASSLGLTNYGYTF. The CDR3 DNA reads TGTGCCAGCAGCTTGGGACTAACCAACTATGGCTACACCTTC.

This clonotype has more than one count but fewer than ten. The rearrangement links TRBV20-1 to TRBJ1-4; D remains ambiguous. The CDR3 spans 12 residues. Germline lookup yields CDR1 DFQATT and CDR2 SNEGSKA (reference sequence). Trimming removed 2 bases from V and 5 bases from J, with 6 bases in between. This CDR3 is CSARRANEKLFF. CDR3 in DNA: TGCAGTGCTAGAAGGGCCAATGAAAAACTGTTTTTT.